This entry lists 10 T cell receptor beta chains sequenced from one sample in a study of cytomegalovirus exposure and HLA in healthy donors. The data were produced by immunoSEQ multiplex PCR, yet TCRdb's version contains in-frame clones alone and is incomplete. The repertoire holds over 250,000 clones, 87% seen once, with roughly 1.2% in the top ten. Sequenced: PBMCs. These receptors were taken from a woman in her 30s in good health and CMV-seropositive.

This chain joins TRBV5-4 and TRBJ2-7; D is unclear. Looked up from germline, CDR1 is SGHNT and CDR2 is YYREEE (reference sequence). Trimming pared 2 bases from V and 6 bases from J, leaving 15 bases between. The CDR3 covers 14 residues. CDR3: CASSFIRGPVEQYF. As DNA, the CDR3 is TGTGCCAGCAGCTTCATTCGAGGTCCGGTCGAGCAGTACTTC.

A few counts support this clone. The chain uses TRBV6-4 and TRBJ1-6; D unresolved. Trimming removed 4 bases at V and 0 bases at J, with 7 bases between. The germline CDR1 and CDR2 sequences are MRHNA and SNTAGT. The CDR3 runs to 15 residues. The CDR3: CASSGPSSYNSPLHF. The DNA of the CDR3 is TGTGCCAGCAGTGGTCCAAGCTCCTATAATTCACCCCTCCACTTT.

CDR3 amino acids: CASTLGGLSSYEQYF. CDR3 nucleotides: TGTGCCAGCACTCTGGGGGGGTTAAGCTCCTACGAGCAGTACTTC. J is TRBJ2-7 and V is TRBV5-8; 7 positions match TRBD2. The CDR3 covers 15 residues. V shed 6 bases and J 0 bases; nucleotides not matched to a gene: 9. Germline V lookup: CDR1 SGHTS, CDR2 YDEGEE.

The chain carries TRBV5-6 and TRBJ2-3, with TRBD1 identical over 9 bases. The J segment lost 2 bases and the V segment lost 4 bases, leaving 2 bases of the junction unmatched. The CDR3 consists of 14 residues. Germline V lookup: CDR1 SGHDT, CDR2 YYEEEE. The CDR3 DNA is TGTGCCAGCAGCCGGACAGGGGCCACAGATACGCAGTATTTT. Its translation is CASSRTGATDTQYF.

V and J are TRBV28 and TRBJ1-4, with D hard to call. Per the germline V gene, CDR1 is MDHEN and CDR2 is SYDVKM. The CDR3 has 11 amino acids. V was pared by 2 bases and J by 11 bases, with 6 bases between. CDR3 loop: CASSLGGKLFF. The CDR3 bases are TGTGCCAGCAGTTTAGGTGGGAAACTGTTTTTT.

V usage is TRBV28 and J usage is TRBJ1-2; D gene unclear. Trimming shortened V by 6 bases and J by 5 bases, and 13 bases separated the two germline ends. The CDR3 is 13 residues long. Germline values: CDR1 MDHEN, CDR2 SYDVKM. CDR3 protein: CASRSTSPYGYTF. The CDR3 coding sequence is TGTGCCAGCAGATCAACAAGCCCTTATGGCTACACCTTC.

The chain employs TRBV30 and TRBJ1-3; 7 bases line up with TRBD1. V lost 3 bases, J lost 0 bases, and 8 bases stayed unmatched. In germline, CDR1 is GTSNPN, CDR2 SVGIG (reference sequence). This CDR3 has 16 residues. The CDR3 bases are TGTGCCTGGAGGGGGGACAGCCGACCCTCTGGAAACACCATATATTTT. Its translation: CAWRGDSRPSGNTIYF.

The sample holds a few counts of this clone. The genes are TRBV5-6 and TRBJ1-4, with D hard to call. The V gene's germline CDR1 is SGHDT and CDR2 YYEEEE. V lost 0 bases, J lost 8 bases, and 11 bases lay in between. The CDR3 runs to 14 residues. CDR3 in amino acids: CASSLVGGPEKLFF. The CDR3 bases are TGTGCCAGCAGCTTGGTAGGTGGGCCCGAAAAACTGTTTTTT.

V and J are TRBV6-5 and TRBJ1-1, with D possibly TRBD1 on 6 matching bases. This CDR3 is 16 amino acids long. Germline V gene sequence: CDR1 MNHEY, CDR2 SVGAGI. Trimming left V 2 bases short and J 0 bases short, with 13 bases between. The chain's CDR3 is CASSYHSGAMNTEAFF. CDR3 DNA sequence: TGTGCCAGCAGTTACCACTCAGGGGCTATGAACACTGAAGCTTTCTTT.

This chain joins TRBV27 and TRBJ2-3; 10 nucleotides align to TRBD1. The CDR3 is 16 amino acids. CDR1 is MNHEY and CDR2 is SMNVEV in the germline V gene (reference sequence). With V trimmed by 5 bases and J by 4 bases, 9 bases remained unmatched. This chain's CDR3 is CASSRTGGYQADTQYF. CDR3 DNA sequence: TGTGCCAGCAGTCGGACAGGGGGGTATCAGGCAGATACGCAGTATTTT.